These 30 T cell receptor beta chains were all obtained from the same sample, sequenced in a study of T-cell memory formation after mild COVID-19. One entry per CDR3 protein results from TCRdb running MiXCR on the 5' RACE reads. The sample shows 350,000 to 450,000 distinct CDR3 sequences, approximately 29% of them seen only once. Sequenced input: PBMCs or a T cell subset sorted from them (not recorded which). The source of these receptors is an adult woman who had mild COVID-19 (a few samples of this study predate the infection). Cell type and time point are not known.

This clonotype showed up just a few times. The CDR3 region has the DNA TGTGCCACCAGTGAAGCGGGAGCCTACAATGAGCAGTTCTTC. It specifies CATSEAGAYNEQFF. This chain joins TRBV24-1 and TRBJ2-1; TRBD2 aligns across 8 bases. Trimming at V came to 4 bases and at J to 2 bases, leaving 0 bases not matched to a gene. The CDR3 extends over 14 amino acids. Germline V CDR1 and CDR2: KGHDR, SFDVKD.

The J gene is TRBJ2-5, the V gene TRBV24-1, with 9 bases identical to TRBD2. This CDR3 is built from 17 residues. V lost 2 bases, J lost 2 bases, and 8 bases stayed unmatched. Germline CDR1 is KGHDR and CDR2 is SFDVKD. The CDR3, as DNA: TGTGCCACCAGTGATTGGGCTAGCGGGGTTCTGCAAGAGACCCAGTACTTC. It yields the protein CATSDWASGVLQETQYF.

The V gene is TRBV12-3 or TRBV12-4, the J gene TRBJ2-5, with 9 bases matching TRBD2. The junction had 9 bases not matched to a gene; V was cut back by 5 bases and J by 5 bases. This CDR3 is built from 15 residues. Here the CDR3 DNA reads TGTGCCAGCAGTCCCACCCTAGCGGGGTGGGAGACCCAGTACTTC. Translation gives CASSPTLAGWETQYF.

This clonotype showed up many times. This chain connects TRBV11-2 to TRBJ2-7; TRBD2 matches at 11 bases. This CDR3 spans 15 amino acids. Germline V gene lookup returns CDR1 SGHAT and CDR2 FQNNGV. V was pared by 5 bases and J by 0 bases, with 3 bases of the junction left unmatched. CDR3 residues: CASSQLAGASYEQYF. The DNA of the CDR3 is TGTGCCAGCAGCCAACTAGCGGGGGCCTCCTACGAGCAGTACTTC.

V and J are TRBV20-1 and TRBJ2-7; D unclear. Trimming pared 3 bases from V and 6 bases from J, leaving 21 bases between. Looked up from germline, CDR1 is DFQATT and CDR2 is SNEGSKA (reference sequence). This CDR3 has 15 residues. CDR3 DNA: TGCAGTGCTAGCGGACCGGAAGCGAATGTTGGCGAGCAGTACTTC. This sequence encodes CSASGPEANVGEQYF.

The CDR3 loop is CASSSKVVTDTQYF. The CDR3 nucleotides read TGTGCCAGCAGTTCAAAGGTCGTCACAGATACGCAGTATTTT. The genes are TRBV7-2 and TRBJ2-3; D call uncertain. The germline gives CDR1 SGHTA, CDR2 FQGNSA. Trimming stripped 6 bases from V and 2 bases from J, with 12 bases between. This CDR3 is 14 amino acids long.

The chain recombines TRBV7-9 with TRBJ1-1; possible D gene TRBD1, 6 bases. The CDR3 runs 14 residues. Per the germline V gene, CDR1 is SEHNR and CDR2 is FQNEAQ (reference sequence). The germline V and J ends were trimmed by 5 bases and 5 bases, with 15 bases remaining between them. Here the CDR3 DNA reads TGTGCCAGCAGCACCCAACAGGGACGGACTGAAGCTTTCTTT. Encoded protein: CASSTQQGRTEAFF. The whole variable domain, filled in from reference TRBV7-9 and TRBJ1-1, reads DTGVSQNPRHKITKRGQNVTFRCDPISEHNRLYWYRQTLGQGPEFLTYFQNEAQLEKSRLLSDRFSAERPKGSFSTLEIQRTEQGDSAMYLCASSTQQGRTEAFFGQGTRLTVV.

This sequence joins TRBV4-2 and TRBJ1-5; D is ambiguous. Per germline, CDR1 LGHNA and CDR2 YNFKEQ. Trimming pared 1 base from V and 7 bases from J, leaving 11 bases between. The CDR3 extends over 14 amino acids. In nucleotides, the CDR3 is TGTGCCAGCAGCCAAGCTACGGGAGTCCAGCCCCAGCATTTT. It translates to CASSQATGVQPQHF.

The table lists this clonotype with a few counts. The genes are TRBV30 and TRBJ2-1; TRBD2 agrees at 15 bases. CDR1 and CDR2 from the germline V gene are GTSNPN and SVGIG (reference sequence). The trim removed 2 bases at V and 7 bases at J, leaving 3 bases unmatched. The CDR3 length is 15 residues. The CDR3 sequence is CAWSWTSGRVNEQFF. Written as DNA, the CDR3 is TGTGCCTGGAGTTGGACTAGCGGGAGGGTAAATGAGCAGTTCTTC.

This clonotype was counted between two and nine times. The genes are TRBV20-1 and TRBJ2-5; 9 nucleotides agree with TRBD2. The CDR3 totals 16 residues. Germline V gives CDR1 DFQATT, CDR2 SNEGSKA (reference sequence). J lost 1 base, V lost 1 base, and 7 bases had no gene match. DNA of the CDR3: TGCAGTGCTAGAGGGGGGCTAGCGGGGAGCCAAGAGACCCAGTACTTC. Protein sequence: CSARGGLAGSQETQYF.

The rearrangement links TRBV11-1 to TRBJ2-1; D unclear. V lost 1 base to trimming and J lost 6 bases, with 7 bases between them. CDR1 and CDR2 from the germline V gene are SGHAT and FQDESV (reference sequence). The CDR3 covers 13 residues. Here the CDR3 DNA reads TGTGCCAGCAGCTTAGGAGACCCCAATGAGCAGTTCTTC. Encoded protein: CASSLGDPNEQFF.

This chain connects TRBV18 to TRBJ2-3; maybe TRBD2 (6 bases). The CDR3 contains 15 residues. CDR1 is KGHSH and CDR2 is LQKENI in the germline V gene. V lost 4 bases and J 1 base, leaving 12 bases between the germline ends. In DNA, the CDR3 is TGTGCCAGCTCACGGGATCGCGGGGGCACAGATACGCAGTATTTT. This codes for CASSRDRGGTDTQYF.

The table lists this clonotype with a few counts. As DNA, the CDR3 is TGTGCCAGCAGCTTGAGGACAGGGGCCTCCTACGAGCAGTACTTC. Its protein is CASSLRTGASYEQYF. The rearrangement uses TRBV5-4 and TRBJ2-7; 9 nucleotides align to TRBD1. V gave up 1 base and J gave up 0 bases; unmatched junction bases: 2. CDR3 length: 15 residues. Germline CDR1 is SGHNT and CDR2 is YYREEE (reference sequence).

This rearrangement joins TRBV7-9 to TRBJ2-7; D is unclear. Germline loops: CDR1 SEHNR, CDR2 FQNEAQ (reference sequence). The CDR3 loop spans 14 amino acids. Trimming removed 5 bases from V and 3 bases from J, with 14 bases in between. The CDR3 here is CASSVDRWDYEQYF. The CDR3 DNA reads as TGTGCCAGCAGCGTGGATCGGTGGGACTACGAGCAGTACTTC.

V gene TRBV7-3 combines with J gene TRBJ2-1; D is possibly TRBD2 (7 bases). Between the trimmed V and J ends, which lost 5 bases and 3 bases, there was a span of 14 bases. The CDR3 is 15 amino acids. Germline CDR1 and CDR2: SGHTA and FQGTGA. Here the CDR3 DNA reads TGTGCCAGCAGCCCCCTGGGGGGGCTCTACAATGAGCAGTTCTTC. It encodes CASSPLGGLYNEQFF.

The J gene is TRBJ2-2, the V gene TRBV5-1; no clear D. The CDR3 runs to 16 residues. Trimming removed 0 bases at V and 1 base at J, with 10 bases between. CDR1 and CDR2 (germline): SGHRS, YFSETQ. The CDR3 loop is CASSLDTAMNTGELFF. CDR3 sequence (DNA): TGCGCCAGCAGCTTGGATACGGCAATGAACACCGGGGAGCTGTTTTTT.

The J gene is TRBJ2-1, the V gene TRBV19; the D is unclear. V lost 4 bases to trimming and J lost 4 bases, with 17 bases between them. CDR1 is LNHDA and CDR2 is SQIVND in the germline V gene (reference sequence). The CDR3 totals 16 residues. Here the CDR3 DNA reads TGTGCCAGTAGTAGCGTCCCGACGGTGATTTACAATGAGCAGTTCTTC. This gives the protein CASSSVPTVIYNEQFF.

The rearrangement uses TRBV24-1 and TRBJ2-3; D is ambiguous. V lost 1 base to trimming and J lost 0 bases, with 4 bases between them. The CDR3 has 14 amino acids. The V gene's germline CDR1 is KGHDR and CDR2 SFDVKD. The DNA for the CDR3 is TGTGCCACCAGTGATTTCTCCAGCACAGATACGCAGTATTTT. It specifies CATSDFSSTDTQYF.

The chain is built from TRBV4-3 and TRBJ2-7, with a possible D match to TRBD1 (6 bases). Germline CDR1 and CDR2: LGHNA and YSLEER. V dropped 1 base and J dropped 6 bases, with 13 bases sitting between them. The CDR3 covers 14 residues. In DNA form, the CDR3 reads TGCGCCAGCAGCCAAGGGAGCAGGGGACCCGAGCAGTACTTC. This gives the protein CASSQGSRGPEQYF.

The V and J genes are TRBV27 and TRBJ1-3; the D is unclear. Trimming left V 0 bases short and J 4 bases short, with 4 bases between. The V gene's germline CDR1 is MNHEY and CDR2 SMNVEV (reference sequence). This CDR3 region has 13 residues. The CDR3 reads CASSLSDGNTIYF. DNA of the CDR3: TGTGCCAGCAGTTTATCTGACGGAAACACCATATATTTT.

A few counts support this clonotype. The gene calls are TRBV9 and TRBJ1-1, with D possibly being TRBD1 (5 bases). Germline values: CDR1 SGDLS, CDR2 YYNGEE. This CDR3 has 15 residues. V gave up 3 bases and J gave up 1 base, with 13 bases separating them. The DNA of the CDR3 is TGTGCCAGCAGCGCGGCAGGGTGGGCGAACACTGAAGCTTTCTTT. Its translation: CASSAAGWANTEAFF.

V is TRBV3-1 and J is TRBJ2-7; 13 bases are a match to TRBD2. This CDR3 is built from 15 residues. The germline V gene has CDR1 LGHDT and CDR2 YNNKEL (reference sequence). The trim removed 4 bases at V and 2 bases at J, leaving 2 bases unmatched. CDR3 DNA sequence: TGTGCCAGCAGCCTTACTAGCGGGAGGGCCTACGAGCAGTACTTC. The encoded protein is CASSLTSGRAYEQYF.

CDR3 loop: CSVERDRGYGYTF. In nucleotides, the CDR3 is TGCAGCGTTGAACGGGACAGGGGCTATGGCTACACCTTC. This rearrangement joins TRBV29-1 to TRBJ1-2; 10 bases are shared with TRBD1. The length of the CDR3 is 13 residues. J gave up 4 bases and V 2 bases, and 1 base lay outside the gene matches. CDR1 is SQVTM and CDR2 is ANQGSEA in the germline V gene.

This clonotype appeared a few times. J is TRBJ2-3 and V is TRBV4-2, with 9 nucleotides matching TRBD2. The CDR3 spans 14 residues. Per germline, CDR1 LGHNA and CDR2 YNFKEQ. Germline trimming cut 5 bases from V and 4 bases from J; bases unmatched to any gene: 4. The CDR3 nucleotides read TGTGCCAGCAGCGCGGGACTAGCAGCAGATACGCAGTATTTT. Its protein is CASSAGLAADTQYF.

This clonotype was seen more than once but under ten times. V and J are TRBV15 and TRBJ2-5, with D perhaps assigned TRBD1 or TRBD2 (5 bases each). V shed 1 base and J shed 3 bases, with 21 bases lying between them. Per germline, CDR1 LNHNV and CDR2 YYDKDF (reference sequence). The CDR3 covers 18 residues. Written as DNA, the CDR3 is TGTGCCACCAGCAGAGGAAGAGGTACAGGACGGGATGAAGAGACCCAGTACTTC. Translation: CATSRGRGTGRDEETQYF. The full variable domain, in which reference TRBV15 and TRBJ2-5 provide the parts outside the CDR3, is DAMVIQNPRYQVTQFGKPVTLSCSQTLNHNVMYWYQQKSSQAPKLLFHYYDKDFNNEADTPDNFQSRRPNTSFCFLDIRSPGLGDTAMYLCATSRGRGTGRDEETQYFGPGTRLLVL.

This clonotype came up a few times. This chain links TRBV5-1 with TRBJ2-7; TRBD2 might be the D (5 bases). The V and J ends lost 1 base and 2 bases respectively, with 13 bases between them. This CDR3 is built from 15 residues. CDR1 and CDR2 from the germline V gene are SGHRS and YFSETQ. CDR3 coding DNA: TGCGCCAGCAGCTTGTCGCCGGGGTCGACCTACGAGCAGTACTTC. Translated, it gives CASSLSPGSTYEQYF.

The chain carries TRBV12-3 or TRBV12-4 and TRBJ1-6; the D gene is possibly TRBD1 (5 bases). V was pared by 6 bases and J by 12 bases, with 15 bases between. CDR3 size: 13 residues. In nucleotides, the CDR3 is TGTGCCAGCAGACCAACGGGGGATCTACCCCTCCACTTT. Translation: CASRPTGDLPLHF.

The chain uses TRBV12-3 or TRBV12-4 and TRBJ2-5; D unclear. V was pared by 4 bases and J by 5 bases, with 5 bases between. The CDR3 is made up of 11 amino acids. The CDR3 coding sequence is TGTGCCAGCAGTTCAATGGAGACCCAGTACTTC. Translated, it gives CASSSMETQYF.

This clonotype was found a few times. The chain uses TRBV20-1 and TRBJ2-3; no reliable D call. This CDR3 contains 11 residues. Germline V CDR1 and CDR2: DFQATT, SNEGSKA (reference sequence). V was shortened by 7 bases and J by 5 bases, with 10 bases between the two germline ends. The CDR3 loop is CSVPTRDTQYF. The DNA of the CDR3 is TGCAGTGTTCCAACTCGAGATACGCAGTATTTT.

This clonotype was picked up a small number of times. The rearrangement links TRBV14 to TRBJ1-2; no clear D. Germline CDR1 and CDR2: SGHDN and FVKESK. V was cut by 4 bases and J by 8 bases, with 14 bases left in between. The CDR3 runs to 13 residues. CDR3 residues: CASSPRRGSGYTF. The DNA for the CDR3 is TGTGCCAGCAGCCCCCGGCGGGGTTCCGGCTACACCTTC.